This TCR beta chain comes out of a study of blood T cell repertoires in COVID-19. Background on the study: From the United States, Italy and Spain came samples of acute and convalescent COVID-19. From T cells, B-cell-depleted T cells, or PBMCs came the material, which was cDNA or gDNA.

Trimming stripped 4 bases from V and 7 bases from J, with 20 bases between. The CDR3 totals 16 residues. In germline, CDR1 is SEHNR, CDR2 FQNEAQ (reference sequence). In the original workflow: Nucleated cell number was recorded as an estimate derived from reference gene primer amplification. Here immunoSEQ multiplex PCR was the method, and the copy in TCRdb shows in-frame clones only, minus some. V and J calls and clone size come straight from that table; D and trimming were deduced from the DNA. In the table there are about 200,000 clones, approximately 88% of which are singletons. This clone was recorded once.

The J gene is TRBJ2-1, the V gene TRBV7-9; tentative D call: TRBD2 (5 bases). The sequence derives from a man between 40 and 49 years old with acute or convalescent COVID-19. The sequenced material came from peripheral blood. The CDR3 here is CASSSAAVLTGNEQFF. In nucleotides, the CDR3 is TGTGCCAGCAGCTCGGCAGCGGTCCTGACGGGGAATGAGCAGTTCTTC.